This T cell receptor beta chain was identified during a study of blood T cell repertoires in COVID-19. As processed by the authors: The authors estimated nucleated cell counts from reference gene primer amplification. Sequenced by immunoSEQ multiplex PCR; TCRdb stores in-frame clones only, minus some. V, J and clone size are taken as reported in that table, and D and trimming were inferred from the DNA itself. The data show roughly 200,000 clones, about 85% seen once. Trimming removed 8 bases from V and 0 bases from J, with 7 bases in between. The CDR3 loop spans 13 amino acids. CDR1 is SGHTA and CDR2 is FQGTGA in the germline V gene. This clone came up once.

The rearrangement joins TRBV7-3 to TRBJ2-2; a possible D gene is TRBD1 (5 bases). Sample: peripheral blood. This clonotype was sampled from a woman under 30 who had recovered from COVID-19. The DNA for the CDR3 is TGTGCCAGCGGCAGGGCGAACACCGGGGAGCTGTTTTTT. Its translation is CASGRANTGELFF. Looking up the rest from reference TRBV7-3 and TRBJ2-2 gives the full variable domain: GAGVSQTPSNKVTEKGKYVELRCDPISGHTALYWYRQSLGQGPEFLIYFQGTGAADDSGLPNDRFFAVRPEGSVSTLKIQRTERGDSAVYLCASGRANTGELFFGEGSRLTVL.